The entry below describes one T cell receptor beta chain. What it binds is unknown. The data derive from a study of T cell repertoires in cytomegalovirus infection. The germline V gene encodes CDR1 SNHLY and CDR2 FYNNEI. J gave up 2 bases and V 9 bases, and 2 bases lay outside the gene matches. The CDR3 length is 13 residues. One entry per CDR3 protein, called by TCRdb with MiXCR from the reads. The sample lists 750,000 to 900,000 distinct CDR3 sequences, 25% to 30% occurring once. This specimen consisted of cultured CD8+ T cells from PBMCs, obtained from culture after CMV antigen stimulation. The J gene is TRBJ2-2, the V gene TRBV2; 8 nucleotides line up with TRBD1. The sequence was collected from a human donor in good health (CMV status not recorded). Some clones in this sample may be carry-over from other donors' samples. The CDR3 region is CARTGDNTGELFF. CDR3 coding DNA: TGTGCCAGGACAGGGGACAACACCGGGGAGCTGTTTTTT.